The rows below give T cell receptor beta chains drawn from one sample of a study of graft-versus-host responses after intestinal transplantation. TCRdb keeps only in-frame clones here, not all; method: immunoSEQ multiplex PCR. The sample has roughly 92,000 clones; about 88% are singletons. No antigen has been assigned to these receptors. The sequences come from unstimulated CD4+ T cells sorted from spleen or lymph node cells, collected before transplant. The receptors derive from a human donor who was the organ donor for an intestinal transplant. Both conserved end residues are trimmed from each CDR3. D genes are given only for firm matches. Size is stated for part of the rows, as once, few or many counts, or as a class when the clone is expanded.

d_gene | len | j_gene | abundance | v_gene | CDR3aa
TRBD1 | 14 | TRBJ1-4 | . | TRBV11-2 | ASSLVWGQNNEKLF
. | 13 | TRBJ2-7 | . | TRBV11-3 | ASSHRLAETYEQY
TRBD2 | 14 | TRBJ2-1 | once | TRBV7-2 | ASSFRGGLAYNEQF
TRBD1 | 11 | TRBJ1-2 | . | TRBV5-1 | ASSPTGEGGYT
. | 12 | TRBJ2-2 | . | TRBV5-1 | ASSPDRTTGELF
. | 11 | TRBJ2-5 | . | TRBV6-5 | ASSTPGYGTQY
. | 15 | TRBJ2-2 | . | TRBV7-6 | ASSQRRRALLEGELF
TRBD2 | 13 | TRBJ2-1 | . | TRBV7-9 | ASSLAKGGSREQF
. | 12 | TRBJ1-1 | . | TRBV5-1 | ASSSPPGGTEAF
TRBD2 | 12 | TRBJ2-1 | . | TRBV28 | ASSVAGVGNEQF
TRBD1 | 14 | TRBJ2-5 | . | TRBV7-6 | ASSLGGQGARETQY
TRBD2 | 15 | TRBJ2-3 | few | TRBV5-4 | ASSSTQAGGPWDTQY
TRBD2 | 13 | TRBJ2-3 | . | TRBV5-1 | ASSLAGARGDTQY
TRBD2 | 15 | TRBJ2-2 | . | TRBV5-4 | ASSRTSGESPYGELF
. | 13 | TRBJ2-5 | . | TRBV6-4 | ASSDLSTNQETQY
TRBD1 | 13 | TRBJ1-2 | . | TRBV27 | ASSLEPGGIGGYT
. | 12 | TRBJ1-4 | . | TRBV29-1 | SVVGGTVGEKLF
TRBD2 | 14 | TRBJ2-7 | . | TRBV10-2 | ASSESIRASGPEQY
. | 11 | TRBJ2-7 | . | TRBV10-1 | ANPGLSSYEQY
. | 16 | TRBJ2-5 | . | TRBV5-1 | ASSFLGGTGLDQETQY
TRBD1 | 12 | TRBJ1-1 | . | TRBV19 | ASSVGQGGAEAF
. | 12 | TRBJ2-3 | . | TRBV4-2 | ASSQKTGTDTQY
. | 13 | TRBJ2-7 | . | TRBV18 | ASSPSSGTGTGQY
. | 12 | TRBJ2-3 | . | TRBV11-2 | ASSGGGWTDTQY
. | 11 | TRBJ1-2 | . | TRBV2 | ASIRDSRAGYT
TRBD2 | 14 | TRBJ2-2 | . | TRBV5-1 | ASSHTSGSGTGELF
. | 11 | TRBJ2-1 | . | TRBV28 | ASRWDTYNEQF
TRBD2 | 13 | TRBJ2-3 | . | TRBV30 | AWSGAGGARDTQY
. | 13 | TRBJ1-2 | . | TRBV4-1 | ASSPPGASPYGYT
TRBD1 | 15 | TRBJ1-3 | . | TRBV7-2 | ASSLDSGQVSGNTIY
. | 12 | TRBJ1-5 | . | TRBV19 | ASSKTQDNQPQH
. | 12 | TRBJ2-1 | . | TRBV28 | ASSPVGRSDEQF
. | 12 | TRBJ1-5 | . | TRBV19 | ASSIQGFNQPQH
. | 14 | TRBJ2-1 | . | TRBV5-1 | ASSLGSGGAGDEQF
TRBD1 | 14 | TRBJ1-2 | . | TRBV5-4 | ASSLGGQGRVYGYT
. | 14 | TRBJ1-1 | . | TRBV5-1 | ASSLVPGRLDPEAF
. | 10 | TRBJ2-1 | . | TRBV23-1 | ASSQGGGEQF
. | 13 | TRBJ2-1 | . | TRBV7-3 | ASSLGLARDNEQF
TRBD2 | 13 | TRBJ2-1 | . | TRBV9 | ASSHGGAGSNEQF
. | 14 | TRBJ1-3 | . | TRBV2 | ASRDHLGASGNTIY
. | 11 | TRBJ2-1 | . | TRBV7-6 | ASSLVTYGEQF
TRBD2 | 13 | TRBJ2-1 | . | TRBV6-5 | ASRFSGRGYNEQF
. | 13 | TRBJ2-3 | . | TRBV6-1 | ASSELGVPTDTQY
TRBD2 | 15 | TRBJ2-2 | . | TRBV9 | ASSVGRIGRAAGELF